Described below is a single T cell receptor beta chain sequence and its context. What it binds is not known. It was with unique molecular identifiers that the TCRbeta library was prepared. One entry per CDR3 protein results from TCRdb running MiXCR on the PCR reads. The sample includes hundreds of thousands of distinct CDR3 sequences, about a sixth of them seen just once. The record originates from a study of T-cell reconstitution after alpha-beta-depleted transplantation in children. Study-level results: Certain patients had high TCRbeta diversity at day 60, and it came from recipient T cells and thymic progenitors that survived. Several hundred expanded graft clones reportedly supplied alpha-beta T cells about two months after transplant. The main origin of T-cell counts and diversity one year after transplant was newly produced T cells.

This CDR3 has 15 residues. Trimming cost V 5 bases and J 6 bases, with 18 bases left between them. Germline V gives CDR1 LGHDT, CDR2 YNNKEL (reference sequence). The rearrangement joins TRBV3-1 to TRBJ2-3; TRBD1 is a possible D gene (5 bases). The clonotype originates from a boy under three years old who had a stem cell transplant for Wiskott-Aldrich syndrome, so the T cells may come from the graft donor. The starting material was PBMCs, mostly from graft donor cells, obtained 360 days after TCRalphabeta/CD19-depleted stem cell transplant. The CDR3 nucleotides read TGTGCCAGCAGCTATGACAGTTTCCCGGTCGATACGCAGTATTTT. Translated, it gives CASSYDSFPVDTQYF.